The rows below give T cell receptor beta chains drawn from one sample of a study of cytomegalovirus exposure and HLA in healthy donors. Method: immunoSEQ multiplex PCR; TCRdb's copy keeps in-frame clones and lacks some. The data contain more than 95,000 clones, 70% to 80% of them singletons. Sequencing input: PBMCs. Source of these receptors: a man aged 40-50 years in good health and CMV-seronegative. CDR3s include the opening cysteine and the closing phenylalanine or tryptophan. A D gene is named only where the DNA matches it firmly. Clone size appears in some rows only: once, few, many, or a class for an expanded clone.

v_call: TRBV10-2; clone_size: .; d_call: TRBD2; j_call: TRBJ2-1; cdr3_nt: TGCGCCAGCAGAGATACTAGCGGGGGGGGTAGTTACAATGAGCAGTTCTTC; cdr3_aa: CASRDTSGGGSYNEQFF
v_call: TRBV9; clone_size: .; d_call: TRBD1; j_call: TRBJ1-4; cdr3_nt: TGTGCCAGCAGCCACGGAGGGGACAGGGGGAATGAAAAACTGTTTTTT; cdr3_aa: CASSHGGDRGNEKLFF
v_call: TRBV19; clone_size: .; d_call: TRBD1; j_call: TRBJ1-5; cdr3_nt: TGTGCCAGTAGCCTTCCCTTAGGACAGGCCCGAAGAGGCAATCAGCCCCAGCATTTT; cdr3_aa: CASSLPLGQARRGNQPQHF
v_call: TRBV28; clone_size: .; d_call: .; j_call: TRBJ2-3; cdr3_nt: TGTGCCAGCAGCACCTCAAGGCGGGTAGATACGCAGTATTTT; cdr3_aa: CASSTSRRVDTQYF
v_call: TRBV19; clone_size: .; d_call: .; j_call: TRBJ1-1; cdr3_nt: TGTGCCAGTATGTGGCGGCAGGGAAGAACTGAAGCTTTCTTT; cdr3_aa: CASMWRQGRTEAFF
v_call: TRBV19; clone_size: .; d_call: .; j_call: TRBJ1-6; cdr3_nt: TGTGCCACACAGACAGCTAATTCACCCCTCCACTTT; cdr3_aa: CATQTANSPLHF
v_call: TRBV7-2; clone_size: .; d_call: .; j_call: TRBJ1-6; cdr3_nt: TGTGCCAGCAGCTCCCGGGACAATAATTCACCCCTCCACTTT; cdr3_aa: CASSSRDNNSPLHF
v_call: TRBV7-9; clone_size: .; d_call: TRBD2; j_call: TRBJ2-1; cdr3_nt: TGTGCCAGCAGCGTGGAGACTAGCGGGGGTGAGCAGTTCTTC; cdr3_aa: CASSVETSGGEQFF
v_call: TRBV27; clone_size: .; d_call: .; j_call: TRBJ1-5; cdr3_nt: TGTGCCAGCAGTTTGGAGGGGCGCGAAAATCAGCCCCAGCATTTT; cdr3_aa: CASSLEGRENQPQHF
v_call: TRBV5-6; clone_size: once; d_call: TRBD2; j_call: TRBJ2-5; cdr3_nt: TGTGCCAGCAGCTTGGGACCTAGCGGGGGGGCGGAGACCCAGTACTTC; cdr3_aa: CASSLGPSGGAETQYF
v_call: TRBV4-3; clone_size: .; d_call: TRBD1; j_call: TRBJ1-2; cdr3_nt: TGCGCCAGCAGCCCAGGACAGGGGGGGGTCTATGGCTACACCTTC; cdr3_aa: CASSPGQGGVYGYTF
v_call: TRBV30; clone_size: .; d_call: .; j_call: TRBJ1-2; cdr3_nt: TGTGCCTGGTCCCGCGGACAGATCTATGGCTACACCTTC; cdr3_aa: CAWSRGQIYGYTF
v_call: TRBV7-9; clone_size: .; d_call: .; j_call: TRBJ1-2; cdr3_nt: TGTGCCAGCAGCTTATATTCGTCCAGGGATCCTAACTATGGCTACACCTTC; cdr3_aa: CASSLYSSRDPNYGYTF
v_call: TRBV7-3; clone_size: .; d_call: .; j_call: TRBJ2-5; cdr3_nt: TGTGCCAGCAGCTTACTCAGGCAAGAGACCCAGTACTTC; cdr3_aa: CASSLLRQETQYF
v_call: TRBV6-1; clone_size: .; d_call: .; j_call: TRBJ1-1; cdr3_nt: TGTGCCAGCACCCGAGAGGGAGGGATTGTATTCTTT; cdr3_aa: CASTREGGIVFF
v_call: TRBV6-5; clone_size: .; d_call: TRBD1; j_call: TRBJ1-3; cdr3_nt: TGTGCCAGCAGTTCACCGGGACAGGCAATGACCATATATTTT; cdr3_aa: CASSSPGQAMTIYF